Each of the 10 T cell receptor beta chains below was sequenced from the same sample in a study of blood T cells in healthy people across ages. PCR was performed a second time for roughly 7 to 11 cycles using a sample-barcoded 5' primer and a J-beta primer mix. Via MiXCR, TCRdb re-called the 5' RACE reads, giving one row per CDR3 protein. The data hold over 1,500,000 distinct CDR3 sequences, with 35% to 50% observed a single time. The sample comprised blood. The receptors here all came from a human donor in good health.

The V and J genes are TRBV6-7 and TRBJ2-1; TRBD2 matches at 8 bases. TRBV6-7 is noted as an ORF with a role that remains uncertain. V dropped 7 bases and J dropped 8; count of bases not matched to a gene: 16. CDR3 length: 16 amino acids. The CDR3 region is CASNILPSGGGDEQFF. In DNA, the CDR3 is TGTGCCAGCAACATACTTCCAAGCGGGGGCGGGGATGAGCAGTTCTTC.

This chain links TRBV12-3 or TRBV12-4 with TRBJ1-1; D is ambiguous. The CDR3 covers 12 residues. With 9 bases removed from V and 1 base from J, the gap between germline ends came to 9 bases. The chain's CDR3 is CASLKGNTEAFF. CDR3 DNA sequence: TGTGCCAGTCTGAAGGGGAACACTGAAGCTTTCTTT.

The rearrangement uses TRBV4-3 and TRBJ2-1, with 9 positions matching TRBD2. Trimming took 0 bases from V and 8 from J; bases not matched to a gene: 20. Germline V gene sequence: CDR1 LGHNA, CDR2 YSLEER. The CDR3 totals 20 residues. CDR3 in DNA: TGCGCCAGCAGCCAAGATTCTGGGATGCGGCGGGGGGGCTTGATGGATGAGCAGTTCTTC. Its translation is CASSQDSGMRRGGLMDEQFF.

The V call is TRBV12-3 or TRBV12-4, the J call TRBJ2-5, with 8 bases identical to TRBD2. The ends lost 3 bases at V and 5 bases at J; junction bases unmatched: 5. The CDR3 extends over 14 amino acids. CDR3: CASSFTGGHETQYF. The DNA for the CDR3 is TGTGCCAGCAGTTTCACGGGGGGGCATGAGACCCAGTACTTC.

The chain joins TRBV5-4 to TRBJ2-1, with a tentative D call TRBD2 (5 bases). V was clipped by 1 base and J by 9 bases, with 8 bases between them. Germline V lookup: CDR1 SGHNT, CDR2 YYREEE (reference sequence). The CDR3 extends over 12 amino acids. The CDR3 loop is CASSLKGVEQFF. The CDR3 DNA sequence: TGTGCCAGCAGCTTGAAGGGAGTTGAGCAGTTCTTC.

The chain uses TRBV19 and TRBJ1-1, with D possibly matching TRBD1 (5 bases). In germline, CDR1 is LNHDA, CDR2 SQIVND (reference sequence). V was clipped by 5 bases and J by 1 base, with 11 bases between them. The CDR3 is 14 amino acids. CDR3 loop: CASSWGPENTEAFF. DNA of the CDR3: TGTGCCAGTAGTTGGGGACCCGAGAACACTGAAGCTTTCTTT.

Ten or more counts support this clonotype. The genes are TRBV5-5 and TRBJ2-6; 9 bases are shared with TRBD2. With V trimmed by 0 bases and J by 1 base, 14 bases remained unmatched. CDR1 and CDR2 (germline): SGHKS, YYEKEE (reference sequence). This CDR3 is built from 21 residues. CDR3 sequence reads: CASSLAEPGLAFKSGANVLTF. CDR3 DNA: TGTGCCAGCAGCTTGGCTGAACCGGGACTAGCTTTTAAGTCTGGGGCCAACGTCCTGACTTTC. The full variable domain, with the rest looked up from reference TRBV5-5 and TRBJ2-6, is DAGVTQSPTHLIKTRGQQVTLRCSPISGHKSVSWYQQVLGQGPQFIFQYYEKEERGRGNFPDRFSARQFPNYSSELNVNALLLGDSALYLCASSLAEPGLAFKSGANVLTFGAGSRLTVL.

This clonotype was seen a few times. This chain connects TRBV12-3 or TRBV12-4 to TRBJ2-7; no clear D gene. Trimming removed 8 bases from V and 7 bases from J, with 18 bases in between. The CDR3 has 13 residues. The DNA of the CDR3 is TGTGCCAGCCTCACCGGCTCCCTGATAGAGCAGTACTTC. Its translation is CASLTGSLIEQYF.

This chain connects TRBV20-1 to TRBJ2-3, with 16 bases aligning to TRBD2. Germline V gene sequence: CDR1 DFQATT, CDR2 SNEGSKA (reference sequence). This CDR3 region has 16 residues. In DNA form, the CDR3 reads TGCAGGCCGGGACTAGCGGGGGGGGAAAACACAGATACGCAGTATTTT. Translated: CRPGLAGGENTDTQYF.

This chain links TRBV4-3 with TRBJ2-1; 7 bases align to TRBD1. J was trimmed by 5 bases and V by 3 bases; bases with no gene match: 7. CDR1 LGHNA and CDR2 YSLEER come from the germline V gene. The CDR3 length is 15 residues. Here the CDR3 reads CASSHNRDSHNEQFF. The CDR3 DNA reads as TGCGCCAGCAGCCATAACCGGGACAGTCACAATGAGCAGTTCTTC.